This TCR beta chain is from a study of shared clonotypes between healthy human individuals. The method was immunoSEQ multiplex PCR; TCRdb's version includes in-frame clones alone and lacks a portion of them. In the table there are 2 million to 2.5 million clones, roughly 94% of which are singletons. The CDR3 length is 15 residues. The germline V and J ends were trimmed by 0 bases and 4 bases, with 10 bases remaining between them. The V gene's germline CDR1 is SGHRS and CDR2 YFSETQ. Sample: naive CD4+ T cells sorted from blood. Subset defined: CD45RA+ positively selected. V usage is TRBV5-1 and J usage is TRBJ2-2, with unresolved D. The TCR comes from a man between 18 and 35 years old in good health. The CDR3 DNA sequence: TGCGCCAGCAGCTTGGCCGGTACGTCCACCGGGGAGCTGTTTTTT. It translates to CASSLAGTSTGELFF.